The T cell receptor beta chain described here comes from a study of cytomegalovirus exposure and HLA in healthy donors. Whole-study context: A later analysis reported the same platform for the roughly 120 validation repertoires and the roughly 700 first-cohort repertoires. General observations from the study: Most TCR sequences were rare, but some public TCRs occurred in many donors. Some TCR beta chains (more than 150 of them) were listed as cytomegalovirus-associated.

Germline V gene data show CDR1 as LNHDA and CDR2 as SQIVND (reference sequence). CDR3 length equals 12 residues. Trimming removed 6 bases from V and 9 bases from J, with 9 bases in between. Concerning this clone itself: Its target is unknown.

Method: immunoSEQ multiplex PCR; TCRdb's copy keeps in-frame clones and lacks some. The data contain about 360,000 clones, about nine tenths of them singletons. The sequence derives from a woman aged 18-29 years in good health and CMV-seronegative. The chain uses TRBV19 and TRBJ1-6; D is unresolved. Sequences were obtained from PBMCs. The CDR3: CASSPSGSPLHF. The CDR3, as DNA: TGTGCCAGTAGCCCTTCCGGTTCACCCCTCCACTTT.